This note documents a single TCR beta chain sequence. No antigen is known for it. The sample comes from a study of regulatory T cells in long-lasting Graves disease. Study-wide points: There were preferences for TRBV28, TRBJ1-2 and TRBJ2-5 in persistent disease. Fewer public clonotypes were shared by new patients (966) than by persistent patients (about 2,800).

Regarding time point: newly diagnosed GD, antithyroid drugs for less than 3 months. PBMCs were the source of the RNA used for TCR sequencing. The CDR3 spans 15 residues. The germline V gene encodes CDR1 DFQATT and CDR2 SNEGSKA (reference sequence). V was pared by 4 bases and J by 4 bases, with 9 bases of the junction left unmatched. Libraries of TCR beta came from iRepertoire HTBI primers plus Arm-PCR of CDR3 regions. TCRdb independently ran MiXCR on the multiplex PCR reads; one entry per CDR3 protein. The sample carries approximately 390,000 distinct CDR3 sequences, about 17% recorded once. The sample was also linked to a second study, of T cells in Graves' hyperthyroidism and ophthalmopathy. That study adds: The study excluded patients with uncontrolled infection, other autoimmune disease, pregnancy or lactation. A model using 13 V-J features told ophthalmopathy apart from stable hyperthyroidism.

V gene TRBV20-1 combines with J gene TRBJ2-3, with 9 bases aligning to TRBD1. The receptor was isolated from a woman aged 18-35 years with Graves disease. Material: peripheral blood mononuclear cells (PBMCs), obtained at new diagnosis, from a patient treated with antithyroid drugs. The CDR3 DNA reads as TGCAGTGCTATGACAGGGGGGAGAAGCGCAGATACGCAGTATTTT. Protein product: CSAMTGGRSADTQYF.